These 22 T cell receptor beta chains came from one sample sequenced in a study of Ad26.COV2.S vaccination and SARS-CoV-2 variants. The assay was immunoSEQ multiplex PCR, and TCRdb's table has in-frame clones only and misses some. The sample comprises 300,000 to 450,000 clones, just over 90% of which are singletons, and roughly 3.9% rests with the top ten. Here the sequenced sample was peripheral blood, taken after recovery from COVID-19. All receptors come from a human donor who had recovered from COVID-19.

Remarks on this clone: Other DNA sequences in the sample encode the same CDR3. CDR3 loop: CASSYSRAYGYTF. The CDR3 DNA reads TGTGCCAGCAGTTACTCGAGGGCCTATGGCTACACCTTC. The V and J genes are TRBV6-5 and TRBJ1-2; D remains unclear. Germline V CDR1 and CDR2: MNHEY, SVGAGI. With 0 bases removed from V and 4 bases from J, the gap between germline ends came to 6 bases. CDR3 length equals 13 residues.

This clone was detected only once. V usage is TRBV6-2 or TRBV6-3 and J usage is TRBJ1-2; the D is unclear. From germline, CDR1 is MNHEY and CDR2 SVGEGT. V was trimmed by 0 bases and J by 1 base, leaving 9 bases between them. The CDR3 covers 15 residues. The CDR3 sequence is CASSYSKAVNYGYTF. CDR3 DNA sequence: TGTGCCAGCAGTTACTCGAAGGCAGTTAACTATGGCTACACCTTC.

The gene calls are TRBV18 and TRBJ2-5; tentative D call: TRBD2 (5 bases). V was clipped by 0 bases and J by 6 bases, with 14 bases between them. CDR3 length: 15 residues. Per the germline V gene, CDR1 is KGHSH and CDR2 is LQKENI. CDR3 sequence (DNA): TGTGCCAGCTCACCACCGCTGAGGGATCGGAAGACCCAGTACTTC. Protein product: CASSPPLRDRKTQYF.

The J gene is TRBJ1-1, the V gene TRBV10-1, with D possibly TRBD1 on 6 matching bases. Germline CDR1 WNHNN, CDR2 SYGVQD (reference sequence). Trimming took 0 bases from V and 6 from J, leaving 11 bases between them. There are 14 residues in the CDR3. CDR3 region: CASSESNRVAEAFF. The DNA for the CDR3 is TGCGCCAGCAGTGAGTCGAACAGGGTGGCTGAAGCTTTCTTT.

The chain links TRBV6-1 to TRBJ1-2; unclear D gene. The germline V gene has CDR1 MNHNS and CDR2 SASEGT. The CDR3 covers 15 residues. Trimming left V 1 base short and J 1 base short, with 10 bases between. CDR3 in DNA: TGTGCCAGCAGTGAAGGCGGAGGGAATAACTATGGCTACACCTTC. This encodes CASSEGGGNNYGYTF.

The genes are TRBV7-2 and TRBJ2-3, with a possible D match to TRBD2 (5 bases). The V and J ends lost 4 bases and 5 bases respectively, with 16 bases between them. CDR1 is SGHTA, CDR2 FQGNSA, per germline. The CDR3 runs to 15 residues. This CDR3 is CASSSRTVPGDTQYF. CDR3 sequence (DNA): TGTGCCAGCAGCTCACGGACTGTCCCGGGAGATACGCAGTATTTT.

This clone was detected once. The chain is built from TRBV21-1 and TRBJ2-7. TRBV21-1 is marked as a pseudogene. CDR3 size: 19 residues. The CDR3 coding sequence is TGTGCCAGCAGCAAAGAAAGTCTTGAGCCAACCTTACACTTCTACGAGCAGTACTTC. It encodes CASSKESLEPTLHFYEQYF.

The chain recombines TRBV6-5 with TRBJ1-2, with TRBD1 as a possible D gene (5 bases). The CDR3 is 14 amino acids. Germline V gene lookup returns CDR1 MNHEY and CDR2 SVGAGI. V was clipped by 4 bases and J by 4 bases, with 13 bases between them. The chain's CDR3 is CASSSPQGGYGYTF. CDR3 nucleotides: TGTGCCAGCAGTTCTCCCCAGGGTGGCTATGGCTACACCTTC.

The chain joins TRBV4-3 to TRBJ2-2; 11 bases are a match to TRBD2. The length of the CDR3 is 17 residues. V lost 4 bases and J lost 5; bases outside the gene matches: 9. Per germline, CDR1 LGHNA and CDR2 YSLEER. CDR3 in amino acids: CASSRVAGGPRTGELFF. The CDR3 DNA reads TGCGCCAGCAGCCGAGTAGCGGGGGGGCCTCGAACCGGGGAGCTGTTTTTT.

A word on this clone: Other DNA sequences of this sample code for an identical CDR3. The chain carries TRBV7-9 and TRBJ2-3, with a weak D call TRBD1 (6 bases). Germline CDR1 SEHNR, CDR2 FQNEAQ (reference sequence). Deletions cut 1 base from V and 5 bases from J, with 13 bases between. The CDR3 sequence is 15 residues long. CDR3 bases: TGTGCCAGCAGCTTAGACAGGGTGAGAGGAGATACGCAGTATTTT. Encoded protein: CASSLDRVRGDTQYF.

Points on this clone: The same CDR3 is also encoded by other DNA sequences in this sample. V is TRBV9 and J is TRBJ1-3; D is undetermined. The CDR3 length is 11 residues. V was shortened by 4 bases and J by 4 bases, with 3 bases between the two germline ends. The V gene's germline CDR1 is SGDLS and CDR2 YYNGEE. This CDR3 is CASSPGNTIYF. CDR3 in DNA: TGTGCCAGCAGCCCCGGAAACACCATATATTTT.

This chain joins TRBV2 and TRBJ1-2; D is ambiguous. V was cut by 5 bases and J by 4 bases, with 11 bases left in between. This CDR3 contains 13 residues. Germline V gene data show CDR1 as SNHLY and CDR2 as FYNNEI. The CDR3 sequence: CASSRGVGYGYTF. Here the CDR3 DNA reads TGTGCCAGCAGTCGCGGGGTCGGCTATGGCTACACCTTC.

The rearrangement links TRBV9 to TRBJ2-1, with 13 nucleotides matching TRBD2. V dropped 3 bases and J dropped 4; count of bases not matched to a gene: 4. Germline V gene lookup returns CDR1 SGDLS and CDR2 YYNGEE. The CDR3 runs to 16 residues. The CDR3 spells CASSDLTSGGYNEQFF. The CDR3 bases are TGTGCCAGCAGCGACCTGACTAGCGGGGGGTACAATGAGCAGTTCTTC.

The chain recombines TRBV7-8 with TRBJ1-5, with a weak D call TRBD1 (6 bases). Germline CDR1 and CDR2: SGHVS and FQNEAQ. The length of the CDR3 is 16 residues. The V end lost 5 bases, the J end lost 6 bases, and 20 bases lay between the germline ends. The CDR3 nucleotides read TGTGCCAGCAGCGTCAGGGGTCCGGCGGGGAGTCAGCCCCAGCATTTT. Translation: CASSVRGPAGSQPQHF.

The chain couples TRBV5-1 to TRBJ2-7; 7 bases agree with TRBD2. Germline V lookup: CDR1 SGHRS, CDR2 YFSETQ. The V gene end was trimmed by 0 bases and the J gene end by 4 bases; junction bases not matched to a gene: 16. The CDR3 loop spans 18 amino acids. The CDR3 bases are TGCGCCAGCAGCTTGGATCTAATGGCTAGCGGCGGGAATTACGAGCAGTACTTC. It codes for CASSLDLMASGGNYEQYF.

This clone was seen once. The V gene is TRBV19, the J gene TRBJ1-3, with TRBD1 as a possible D gene (5 bases). CDR1 is LNHDA, CDR2 SQIVND, per germline (reference sequence). With 5 bases removed from V and 0 bases from J, the gap between germline ends came to 17 bases. This CDR3 has 17 amino acids. The CDR3 region has the DNA TGTGCCAGTAGTCTCCAACCGGGACCGACCTCTGGAAACACCATATATTTT. It codes for CASSLQPGPTSGNTIYF.

This chain uses TRBV19 with TRBJ1-3; unclear D gene. The CDR3 length is 16 residues. Germline V gene sequence: CDR1 LNHDA, CDR2 SQIVND (reference sequence). V lost 3 bases, J lost 4 bases, and 16 bases lay in between. The CDR3 DNA follows: TGTGCCAGTAGTATTCAGGCCACCCTGCGGGGAAACACCATATATTTT. Translating gives CASSIQATLRGNTIYF.

V and J are TRBV6-5 and TRBJ1-2; 8 positions match TRBD1. Germline CDR1 reads MNHEY; CDR2 reads SVGAGI. This CDR3 comprises 12 residues. The ends lost 6 bases at V and 7 bases at J; junction bases unmatched: 4. The CDR3 sequence: CASSPTGAGYTF. CDR3 in DNA: TGTGCCAGCAGCCCGACAGGGGCTGGCTACACCTTC.

This chain joins TRBV7-9 and TRBJ1-1; no clear D gene. CDR3 size: 14 residues. The V end lost 0 bases, the J end lost 0 bases, and 5 bases lay between the germline ends. Looked up from germline, CDR1 is SEHNR and CDR2 is FQNEAQ (reference sequence). Written as DNA, the CDR3 is TGTGCCAGCAGCTTAGCGGCGTTGAACACTGAAGCTTTCTTT. Translating it yields CASSLAALNTEAFF.

This chain connects TRBV2 to TRBJ1-6; D is undetermined. Germline V lookup: CDR1 SNHLY, CDR2 FYNNEI. The CDR3 length is 13 residues. The ends were cut back, 10 bases at V and 10 bases at J, with 17 bases in the middle. The CDR3 region has the DNA TGTGCCACCACCAAGGGTTTAACCTCACCCCTCCACTTT. Translated, it gives CATTKGLTSPLHF.

The rearrangement joins TRBV6-2 or TRBV6-3 to TRBJ1-5; D unresolved. Germline V CDR1 and CDR2: MNHEY, SVGEGT. The ends were cut back, 1 base at V and 4 bases at J, with 5 bases in the middle. CDR3 length: 13 residues. The CDR3 DNA reads TGTGCCAGCAGTTACTTGCAAAATCAGCCCCAGCATTTT. Its protein product is CASSYLQNQPQHF.

The chain joins TRBV5-1 to TRBJ2-2; D remains unclear. The V end lost 1 base, the J end lost 3 bases, and 7 bases lay between the germline ends. Germline V gene lookup returns CDR1 SGHRS and CDR2 YFSETQ. The CDR3 sequence is 14 residues long. For the CDR3, the DNA is TGCGCCAGCAGCTTGCAAGCACACACCGGGGAGCTGTTTTTT. Translating it yields CASSLQAHTGELFF.